Listed here are 3 T cell receptor beta chains from one sample, sequenced in a study of T cell responses to AZD1222 COVID-19 vaccine. The assay was immunoSEQ multiplex PCR, and TCRdb's table has in-frame clones only and misses some. The sample has roughly 100,000 clones, approximately 84% seen once. Sequenced material: peripheral blood, taken 28 days after the second AZD1222 dose. All receptors come from an adult who received the AZD1222 COVID-19 vaccine.

The chain couples TRBV11-1 to TRBJ1-2; perhaps TRBD1 as D (5 bases). Germline lookup yields CDR1 SGHAT and CDR2 FQDESV (reference sequence). Between the trimmed V and J ends, which lost 5 bases and 7 bases, there was a span of 17 bases. The CDR3 is made up of 14 amino acids. DNA for the CDR3: TGTGCCAGCAGCGAGTCGACCGGGGGTCGTGGCTACACCTTC. Residues: CASSESTGGRGYTF.

The chain joins TRBV19 to TRBJ2-2, with D perhaps matching TRBD1 (5 bases). V lost 4 bases, J lost 4 bases, and 13 bases lay in between. CDR1 and CDR2 from the germline V gene are LNHDA and SQIVND (reference sequence). This CDR3 has 15 amino acids. CDR3 protein: CASSTNGQPTGELFF. CDR3 coding DNA: TGTGCCAGTAGTACCAACGGACAACCCACCGGGGAGCTGTTTTTT.

V gene TRBV30 combines with J gene TRBJ1-2; D is uncertain. The germline V and J ends were trimmed by 0 bases and 4 bases, with 15 bases remaining between them. There are 15 residues in the CDR3. Germline CDR1 and CDR2: GTSNPN and SVGIG (reference sequence). Here the CDR3 reads CAWSVLAGDIYGYTF. The DNA of the CDR3 is TGTGCCTGGAGTGTACTTGCAGGCGACATCTATGGCTACACCTTC.